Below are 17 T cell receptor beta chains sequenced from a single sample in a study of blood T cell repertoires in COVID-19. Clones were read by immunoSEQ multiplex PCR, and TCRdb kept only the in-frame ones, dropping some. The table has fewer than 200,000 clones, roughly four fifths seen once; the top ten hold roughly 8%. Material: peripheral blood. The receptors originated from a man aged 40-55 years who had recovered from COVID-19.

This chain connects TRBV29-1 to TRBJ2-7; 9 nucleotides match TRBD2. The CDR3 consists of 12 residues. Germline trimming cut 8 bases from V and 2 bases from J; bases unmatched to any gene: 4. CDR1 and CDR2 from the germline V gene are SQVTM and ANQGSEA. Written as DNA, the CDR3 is TGCAGCATGACTAGCGGCCCCTACGAGCAGTACTTC. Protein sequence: CSMTSGPYEQYF.

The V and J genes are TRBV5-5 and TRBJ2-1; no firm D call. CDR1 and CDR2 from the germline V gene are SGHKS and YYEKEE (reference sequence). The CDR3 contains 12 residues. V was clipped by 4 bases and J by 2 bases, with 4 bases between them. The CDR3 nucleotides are TGTGCCAGCAGCCCTACCTACAATGAGCAGTTCTTC. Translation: CASSPTYNEQFF. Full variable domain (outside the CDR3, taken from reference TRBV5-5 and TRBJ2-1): DAGVTQSPTHLIKTRGQQVTLRCSPISGHKSVSWYQQVLGQGPQFIFQYYEKEERGRGNFPDRFSARQFPNYSSELNVNALLLGDSALYLCASSPTYNEQFFGPGTRLTVL.

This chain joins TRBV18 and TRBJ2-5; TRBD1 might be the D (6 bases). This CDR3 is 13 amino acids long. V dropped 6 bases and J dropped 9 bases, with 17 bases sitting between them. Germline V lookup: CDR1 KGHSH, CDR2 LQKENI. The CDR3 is CASSLGQPGAQYF. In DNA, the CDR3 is TGTGCCAGCTCTCTCGGACAGCCAGGGGCCCAGTACTTC.

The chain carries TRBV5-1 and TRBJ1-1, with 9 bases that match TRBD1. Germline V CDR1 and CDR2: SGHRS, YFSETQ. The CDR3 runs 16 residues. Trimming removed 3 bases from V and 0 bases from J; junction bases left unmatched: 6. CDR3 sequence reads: CASSSQGATVNTEAFF. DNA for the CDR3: TGCGCCAGCAGCTCACAGGGGGCTACCGTGAACACTGAAGCTTTCTTT.

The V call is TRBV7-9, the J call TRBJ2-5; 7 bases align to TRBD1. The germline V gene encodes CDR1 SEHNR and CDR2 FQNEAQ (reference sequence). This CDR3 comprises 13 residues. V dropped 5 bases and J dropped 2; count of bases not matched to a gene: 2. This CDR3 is CASSVTGQETQYF. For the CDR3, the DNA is TGTGCCAGCAGCGTGACAGGGCAAGAGACCCAGTACTTC.

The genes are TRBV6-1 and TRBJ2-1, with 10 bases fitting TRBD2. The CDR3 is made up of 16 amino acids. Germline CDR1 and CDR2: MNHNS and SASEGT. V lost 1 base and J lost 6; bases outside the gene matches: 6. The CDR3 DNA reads TGTGCCAGCAGTGAAGGGCTAGCGGGAGTCGGCAATGAGCAGTTCTTC. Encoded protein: CASSEGLAGVGNEQFF.

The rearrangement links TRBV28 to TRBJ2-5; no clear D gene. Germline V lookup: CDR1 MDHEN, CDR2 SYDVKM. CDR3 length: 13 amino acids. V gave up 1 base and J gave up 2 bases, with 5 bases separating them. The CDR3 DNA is TGTGCCAGCAGTTTATCCGTACAAGAGACCCAGTACTTC. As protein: CASSLSVQETQYF. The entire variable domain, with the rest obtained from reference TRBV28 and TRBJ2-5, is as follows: DVKVTQSSRYLVKRTGEKVFLECVQDMDHENMFWYRQDPGLGLRLIYFSYDVKMKEKGDIPEGYSVSREKKERFSLILESASTNQTSMYLCASSLSVQETQYFGPGTRLLVL.

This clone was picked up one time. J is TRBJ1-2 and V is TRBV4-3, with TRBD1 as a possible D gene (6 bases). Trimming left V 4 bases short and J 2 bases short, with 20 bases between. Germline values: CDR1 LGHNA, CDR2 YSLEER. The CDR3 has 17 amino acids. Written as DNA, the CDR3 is TGCGCCAGCAGCCTTCAAGTCCGCACAACAGGGAACTATGGCTACACCTTC. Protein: CASSLQVRTTGNYGYTF.

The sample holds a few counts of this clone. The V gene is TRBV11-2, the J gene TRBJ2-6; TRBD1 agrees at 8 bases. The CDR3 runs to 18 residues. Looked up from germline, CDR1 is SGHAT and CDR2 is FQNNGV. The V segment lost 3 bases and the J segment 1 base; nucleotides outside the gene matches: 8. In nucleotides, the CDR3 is TGTGCCAGCAGCTTCCGCGACAGGGGAGAGTCTGGGGCCAACGTCCTGACTTTC. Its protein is CASSFRDRGESGANVLTF.

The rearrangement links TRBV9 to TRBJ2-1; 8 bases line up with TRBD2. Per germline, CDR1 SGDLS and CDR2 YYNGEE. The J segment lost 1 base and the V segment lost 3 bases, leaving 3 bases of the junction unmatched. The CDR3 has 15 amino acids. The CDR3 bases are TGTGCCAGCAGCGATAGCGGGGCTTCCTACAATGAGCAGTTCTTC. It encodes CASSDSGASYNEQFF.

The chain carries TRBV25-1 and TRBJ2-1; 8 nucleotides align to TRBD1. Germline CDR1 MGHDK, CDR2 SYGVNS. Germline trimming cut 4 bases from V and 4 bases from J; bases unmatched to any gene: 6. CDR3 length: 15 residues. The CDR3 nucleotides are TGTGCCAGCAGTGCCGGGACAGGTACTTACAATGAGCAGTTCTTC. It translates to CASSAGTGTYNEQFF.

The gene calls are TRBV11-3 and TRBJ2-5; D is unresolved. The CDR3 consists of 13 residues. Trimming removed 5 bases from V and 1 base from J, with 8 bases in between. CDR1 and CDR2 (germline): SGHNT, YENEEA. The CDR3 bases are TGTGCCAGCAGCCCTGGCCTCCAAGAGACCCAGTACTTC. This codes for CASSPGLQETQYF.

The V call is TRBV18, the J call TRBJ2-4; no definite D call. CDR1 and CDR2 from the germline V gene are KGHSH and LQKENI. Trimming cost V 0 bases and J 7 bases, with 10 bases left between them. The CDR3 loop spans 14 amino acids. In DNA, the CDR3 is TGTGCCAGCTCACCACCGTTCAGCGACAACATTCAGTACTTC. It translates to CASSPPFSDNIQYF.

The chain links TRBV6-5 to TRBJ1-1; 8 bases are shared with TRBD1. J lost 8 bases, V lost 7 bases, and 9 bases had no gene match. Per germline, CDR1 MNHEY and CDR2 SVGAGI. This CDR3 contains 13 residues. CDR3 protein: CASNTGQVSEAFF. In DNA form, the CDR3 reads TGTGCCAGCAACACGGGACAGGTGTCAGAAGCTTTCTTT.

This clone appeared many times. CDR3 in amino acids: CASSLTERWTEAFF. As DNA, the CDR3 is TGCGCCAGCAGCTTGACGGAGAGGTGGACTGAAGCTTTCTTT. This chain links TRBV5-1 with TRBJ1-1; D unclear. V dropped 1 base and J dropped 5 bases, with 12 bases sitting between them. This CDR3 spans 14 amino acids. The germline V gene encodes CDR1 SGHRS and CDR2 YFSETQ.

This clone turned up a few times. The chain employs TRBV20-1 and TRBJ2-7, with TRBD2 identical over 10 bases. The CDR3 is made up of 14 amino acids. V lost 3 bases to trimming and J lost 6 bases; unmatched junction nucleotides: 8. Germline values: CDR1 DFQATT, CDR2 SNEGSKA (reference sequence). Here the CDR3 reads CSASLAGEDREQYF. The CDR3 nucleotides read TGCAGTGCTAGTCTAGCGGGAGAGGACCGCGAGCAGTACTTC.

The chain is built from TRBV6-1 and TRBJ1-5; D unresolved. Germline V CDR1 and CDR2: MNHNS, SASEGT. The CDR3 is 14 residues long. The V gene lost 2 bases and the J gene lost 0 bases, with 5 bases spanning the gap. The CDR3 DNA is TGTGCCAGCAGTGAACAGAATAGCAATCAGCCCCAGCATTTT. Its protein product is CASSEQNSNQPQHF.